A selection of T cell receptor beta chains follows, all from one sample in a study of shared T cell receptors in the human thymus. TCRdb's table, derived via immunoSEQ multiplex PCR, lists solely in-frame clones and lacks some. This sample has about 660,000 clones; around 87% occur once, and the top ten carry 0.009% to 0.0095%. These data are also associated with another study on human thymus T cells.

The sequencing sample was made of thymocytes. The receptors were gathered from a boy younger than two with a congenital heart defect. The CDR3 runs from the conserved cysteine through the conserved F or W. The order of the fields is V gene, J gene, D gene, clone size, CDR3 protein, CDR3 DNA. D genes are given only for firm matches. Clone size is stated in some rows and not others, as once, few, many or a class when expanded.

TRBV5-4,TRBJ1-2,.,.,CASSFGGNGYTF,TGTGCCAGCAGCTTCGGGGGAAATGGCTACACCTTC
TRBV11-2,TRBJ1-2,TRBD1,.,CASSLGTGGGNYGYTF,TGTGCCAGCAGCTTAGGGACAGGGGGGGGTAACTATGGCTACACCTTC
TRBV5-5,TRBJ2-2,TRBD2,.,CASSWTGTSGGDTGELFF,TGTGCCAGCAGCTGGACCGGGACTAGCGGGGGGGACACCGGGGAGCTGTTTTTT
TRBV4-3,TRBJ1-4,.,.,CASSQVGGGTNEKLFF,TGCGCCAGCAGCCAAGTTGGTGGGGGGACTAATGAAAAACTGTTTTTT
TRBV5-4,TRBJ2-1,TRBD2,.,CASSLSILAGGRDEQFF,TGTGCCAGCAGCTTGTCCATCCTAGCGGGGGGGCGAGATGAGCAGTTCTTC
TRBV5-6,TRBJ1-5,.,.,CASTQGGRLQPQHF,TGTGCCAGCACCCAGGGCGGCAGATTACAGCCCCAGCATTTT
TRBV29-1,TRBJ2-5,.,.,CSVAREVETQYF,TGCAGCGTTGCCAGAGAGGTAGAGACCCAGTACTTC
TRBV6-1,TRBJ1-5,.,once,CASSGNPSQTGRNQPQHF,TGTGCCAGCAGTGGAAACCCCTCCCAGACAGGAAGGAATCAGCCCCAGCATTTT
TRBV20-1,TRBJ1-2,.,.,CSAPREGGYTF,TGCAGTGCCCCGCGGGAAGGAGGCTACACCTTC
TRBV6-5,TRBJ2-3,.,.,CASSYRGTDTQYF,TGTGCCAGCAGTTATAGAGGCACAGATACGCAGTATTTT
TRBV11-2,TRBJ2-7,.,.,CASSEIMTGPAYEQYF,TGTGCCAGCAGCGAGATTATGACAGGACCTGCCTACGAGCAGTACTTC
TRBV6-1,TRBJ1-2,TRBD1,few,CASSESRGLGYTF,TGTGCCAGCAGTGAAAGCAGGGGGCTTGGCTACACCTTC
TRBV9,TRBJ2-3,TRBD2,.,CASSLTGTSTDTQYF,TGTGCCAGCAGCCTCACCGGGACTAGTACAGATACGCAGTATTTT
TRBV4-1,TRBJ2-6,.,.,CASSQDFQGGSGANVLTF,TGCGCCAGCAGCCAAGATTTCCAGGGGGGCTCTGGGGCCAACGTCCTGACTTTC
TRBV10-3,TRBJ2-1,TRBD2,.,CAISQGGAGGPLGNEQFF,TGTGCCATCAGTCAGGGAGGAGCGGGGGGGCCTTTAGGCAATGAGCAGTTCTTC
TRBV5-1,TRBJ1-6,.,.,CASSPDRHNSPLHF,TGCGCCAGCAGCCCGGACAGACATAATTCACCCCTCCACTTT
TRBV7-8,TRBJ2-7,TRBD2,.,CASSCLGLAESSYEQYF,TGTGCCAGCAGCTGCCTTGGACTAGCGGAGAGCTCCTACGAGCAGTACTTC
TRBV4-3,TRBJ1-1,.,.,CASSQAICQNTEAFF,TGCGCCAGCAGCCAGGCCATCTGTCAGAACACTGAAGCTTTCTTT
TRBV7-2,TRBJ2-7,TRBD2,.,CASSPGTSDEQYF,TGTGCCAGCAGCCCCGGGACTAGCGACGAGCAGTACTTC
TRBV2,TRBJ2-2,.,once,CASSPPWLSNSGELFF,TGTGCCAGCAGCCCCCCTTGGCTTTCCAATTCCGGGGAGCTGTTTTTT
TRBV11-2,TRBJ2-1,TRBD2,.,CASSVGLAGGPSYNEQFF,TGTGCCAGCAGCGTGGGACTAGCGGGGGGGCCGTCCTACAATGAGCAGTTCTTC
TRBV6-5,TRBJ1-1,.,.,CASSYPTKTGTEAFF,TGTGCCAGCAGTTACCCTACGAAAACGGGAACTGAAGCTTTCTTT
TRBV5-4,TRBJ2-7,TRBD1,.,CASSLGTGASYEQYF,TGTGCCAGCAGCTTGGGGACAGGGGCCTCCTACGAGCAGTACTTC